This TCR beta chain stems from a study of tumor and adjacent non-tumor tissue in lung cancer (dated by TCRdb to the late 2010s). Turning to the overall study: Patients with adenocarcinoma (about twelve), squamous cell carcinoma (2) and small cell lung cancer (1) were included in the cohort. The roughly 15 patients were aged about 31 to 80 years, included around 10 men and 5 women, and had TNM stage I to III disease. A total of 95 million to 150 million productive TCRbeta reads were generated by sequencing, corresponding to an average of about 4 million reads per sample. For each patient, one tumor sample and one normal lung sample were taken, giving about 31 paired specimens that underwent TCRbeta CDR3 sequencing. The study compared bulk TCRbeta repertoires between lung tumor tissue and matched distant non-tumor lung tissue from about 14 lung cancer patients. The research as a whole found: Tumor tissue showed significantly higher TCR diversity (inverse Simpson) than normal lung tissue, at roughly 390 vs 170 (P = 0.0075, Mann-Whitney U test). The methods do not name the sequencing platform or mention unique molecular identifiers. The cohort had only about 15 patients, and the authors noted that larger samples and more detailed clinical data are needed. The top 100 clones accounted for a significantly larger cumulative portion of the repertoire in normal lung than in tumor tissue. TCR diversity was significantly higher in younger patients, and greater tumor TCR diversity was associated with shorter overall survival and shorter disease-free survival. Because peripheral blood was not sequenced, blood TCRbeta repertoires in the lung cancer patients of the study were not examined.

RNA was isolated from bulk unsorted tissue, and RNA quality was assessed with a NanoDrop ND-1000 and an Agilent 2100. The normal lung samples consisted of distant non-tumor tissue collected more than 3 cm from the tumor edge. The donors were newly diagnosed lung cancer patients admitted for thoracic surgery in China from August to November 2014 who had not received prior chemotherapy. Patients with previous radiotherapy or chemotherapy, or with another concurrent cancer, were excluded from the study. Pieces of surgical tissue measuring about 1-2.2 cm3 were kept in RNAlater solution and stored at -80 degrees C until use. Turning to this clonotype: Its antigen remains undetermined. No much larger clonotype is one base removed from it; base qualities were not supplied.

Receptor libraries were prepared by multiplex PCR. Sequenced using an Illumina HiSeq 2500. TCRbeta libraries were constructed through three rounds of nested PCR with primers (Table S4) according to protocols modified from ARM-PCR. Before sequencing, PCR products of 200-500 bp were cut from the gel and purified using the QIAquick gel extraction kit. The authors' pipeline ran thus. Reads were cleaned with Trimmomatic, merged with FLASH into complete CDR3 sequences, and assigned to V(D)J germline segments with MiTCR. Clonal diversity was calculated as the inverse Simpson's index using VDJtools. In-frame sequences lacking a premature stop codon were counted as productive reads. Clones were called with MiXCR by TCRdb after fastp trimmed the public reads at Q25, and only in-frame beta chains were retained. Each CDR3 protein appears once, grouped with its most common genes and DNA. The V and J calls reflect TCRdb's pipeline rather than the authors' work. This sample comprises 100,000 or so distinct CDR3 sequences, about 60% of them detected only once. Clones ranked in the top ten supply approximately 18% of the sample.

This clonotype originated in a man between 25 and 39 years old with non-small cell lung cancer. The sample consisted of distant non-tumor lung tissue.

For the CDR3, the sequence is CSVSLSTGGPGELFF. Read as DNA, the sequence is TGCAGTGTTAGCCTCTCGACAGGGGGCCCTGGGGAGCTGTTTTTT. The chain is assembled from TRBV20-1 and TRBJ2-2, and TRBD1 aligns with 10 junction nucleotides. At the junction V is shortened by 7 bases and J by 8 bases; bases outside the gene matches: 13. Including the terminal cysteine and phenylalanine, the CDR3 comprises 15 residues. The kept DNA is CDR3 alone, 45 bases in frame from the first base. Taken from the germline V gene (reference sequence), the CDR1 and CDR2 loops are DFQATT and SNEGSKA.